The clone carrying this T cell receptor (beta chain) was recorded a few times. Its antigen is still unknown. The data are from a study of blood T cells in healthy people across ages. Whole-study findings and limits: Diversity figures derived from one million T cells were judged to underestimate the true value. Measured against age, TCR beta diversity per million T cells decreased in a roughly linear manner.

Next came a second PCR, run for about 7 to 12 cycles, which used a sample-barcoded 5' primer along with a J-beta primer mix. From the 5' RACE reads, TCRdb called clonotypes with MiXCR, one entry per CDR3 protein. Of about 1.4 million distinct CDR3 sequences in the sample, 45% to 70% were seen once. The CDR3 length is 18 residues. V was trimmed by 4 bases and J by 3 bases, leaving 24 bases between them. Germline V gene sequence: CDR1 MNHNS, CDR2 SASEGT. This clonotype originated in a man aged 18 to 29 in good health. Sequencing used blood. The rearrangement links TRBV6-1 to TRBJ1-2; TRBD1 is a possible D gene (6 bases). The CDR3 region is CASSGRGGGQLRYYGYTF. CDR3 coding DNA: TGTGCCAGCAGTGGTAGGGGGGGAGGCCAATTACGCTACTATGGCTACACCTTC.